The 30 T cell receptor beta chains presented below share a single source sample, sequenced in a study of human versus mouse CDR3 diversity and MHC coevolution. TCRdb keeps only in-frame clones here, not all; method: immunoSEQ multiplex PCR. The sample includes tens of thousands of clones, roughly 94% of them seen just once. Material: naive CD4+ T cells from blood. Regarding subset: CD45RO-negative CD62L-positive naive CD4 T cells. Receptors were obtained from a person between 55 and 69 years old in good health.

The CDR3 reads CASNALAGANVLTF. Here the CDR3 DNA reads TGTGCCAGCAACGCCCTAGCTGGGGCCAACGTCCTGACTTTC. This chain uses TRBV6-6 with TRBJ2-6; D is unclear. V was cut by 7 bases and J by 2 bases, with 9 bases left in between. The CDR3 consists of 14 residues. In germline, CDR1 is MNHNY, CDR2 SVGAGI (reference sequence).

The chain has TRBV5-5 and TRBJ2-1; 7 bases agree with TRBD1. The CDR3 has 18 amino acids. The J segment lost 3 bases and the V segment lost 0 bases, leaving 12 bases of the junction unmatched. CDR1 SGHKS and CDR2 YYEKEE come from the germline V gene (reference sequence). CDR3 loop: CASSLVVQSWDSYNEQFF. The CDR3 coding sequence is TGTGCCAGCAGCTTGGTCGTTCAGTCGTGGGACAGCTACAATGAGCAGTTCTTC.

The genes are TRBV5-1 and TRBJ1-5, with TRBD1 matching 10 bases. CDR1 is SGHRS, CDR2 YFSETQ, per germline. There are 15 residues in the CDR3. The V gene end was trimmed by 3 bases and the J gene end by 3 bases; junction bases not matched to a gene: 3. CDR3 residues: CASSSGQGDNQPQHF. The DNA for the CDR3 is TGCGCCAGCAGCTCAGGACAGGGGGACAATCAGCCCCAGCATTTT.

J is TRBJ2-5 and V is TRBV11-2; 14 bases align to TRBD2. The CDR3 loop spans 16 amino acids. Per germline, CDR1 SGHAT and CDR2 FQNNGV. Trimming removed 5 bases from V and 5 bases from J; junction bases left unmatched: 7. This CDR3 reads CASSRGTSGSGETQYF. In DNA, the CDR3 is TGTGCCAGCAGCAGAGGGACTAGCGGGAGCGGTGAGACCCAGTACTTC.

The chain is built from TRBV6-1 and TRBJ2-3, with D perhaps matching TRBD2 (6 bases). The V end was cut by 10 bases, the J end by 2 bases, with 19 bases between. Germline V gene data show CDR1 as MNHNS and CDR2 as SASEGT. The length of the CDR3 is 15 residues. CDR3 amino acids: CATDLADKVTDTQYF. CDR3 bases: TGTGCCACCGACTTAGCGGACAAGGTCACAGATACGCAGTATTTT.

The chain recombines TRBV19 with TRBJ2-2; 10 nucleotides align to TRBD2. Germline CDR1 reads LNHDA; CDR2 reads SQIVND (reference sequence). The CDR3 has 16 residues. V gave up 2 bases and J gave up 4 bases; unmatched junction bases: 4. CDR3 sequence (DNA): TGTGCCAGTAGTATATGGGCTAGCGGGAGCACCGGGGAGCTGTTTTTT. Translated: CASSIWASGSTGELFF. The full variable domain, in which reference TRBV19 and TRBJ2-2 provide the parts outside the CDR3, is DGGITQSPKYLFRKEGQNVTLSCEQNLNHDAMYWYRQDPGQGLRLIYYSQIVNDFQKGDIAEGYSVSREKKESFPLTVTSAQKNPTAFYLCASSIWASGSTGELFFGEGSRLTVL.

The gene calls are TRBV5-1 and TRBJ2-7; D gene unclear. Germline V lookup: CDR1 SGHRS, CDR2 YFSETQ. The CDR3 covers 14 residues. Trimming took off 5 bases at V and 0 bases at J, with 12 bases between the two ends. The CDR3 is CASRLTGSSYEQYF. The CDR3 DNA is TGCGCCAGCAGATTGACGGGTAGCTCCTACGAGCAGTACTTC. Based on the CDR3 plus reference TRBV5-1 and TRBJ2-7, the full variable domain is KAGVTQTPRYLIKTRGQQVTLSCSPISGHRSVSWYQQTPGQGLQFLFEYFSETQRNKGNFPGRFSGRQFSNSRSEMNVSTLELGDSALYLCASRLTGSSYEQYFGPGTRLTVT.

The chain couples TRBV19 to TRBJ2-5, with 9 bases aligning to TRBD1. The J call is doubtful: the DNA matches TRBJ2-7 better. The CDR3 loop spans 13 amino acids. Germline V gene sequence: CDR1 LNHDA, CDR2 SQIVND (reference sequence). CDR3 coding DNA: TGTGCCAGTTCTCAGACAGGGGGGACCGAGCAGTACTTC. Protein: CASSQTGGTEQYF.

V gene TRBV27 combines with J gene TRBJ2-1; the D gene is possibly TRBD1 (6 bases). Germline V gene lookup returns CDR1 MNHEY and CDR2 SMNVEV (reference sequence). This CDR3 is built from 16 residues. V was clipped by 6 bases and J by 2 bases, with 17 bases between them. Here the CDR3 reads CASRDGIGQTYNEQFF. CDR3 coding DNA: TGTGCCAGCAGGGATGGAATCGGACAGACCTACAATGAGCAGTTCTTC.

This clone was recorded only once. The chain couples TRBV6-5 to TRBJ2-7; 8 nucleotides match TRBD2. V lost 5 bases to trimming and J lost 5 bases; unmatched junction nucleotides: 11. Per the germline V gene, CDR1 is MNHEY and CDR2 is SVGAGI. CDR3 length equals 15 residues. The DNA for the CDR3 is TGTGCCAGCAGTCTCTGGACTAGCCGGTCCCACGAGCAGTACTTC. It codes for CASSLWTSRSHEQYF.

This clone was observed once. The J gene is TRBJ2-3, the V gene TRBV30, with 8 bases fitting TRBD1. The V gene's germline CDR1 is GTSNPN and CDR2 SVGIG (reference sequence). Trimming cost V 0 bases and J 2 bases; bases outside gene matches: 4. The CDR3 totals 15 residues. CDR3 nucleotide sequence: TGTGCCTGGAGTGTTTTACAGGGGGTCACAGATACGCAGTATTTT. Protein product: CAWSVLQGVTDTQYF. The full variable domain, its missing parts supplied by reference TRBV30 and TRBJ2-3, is SQTIHQWPATLVQPVGSPLSLECTVEGTSNPNLYWYRQAAGRGLQLLFYSVGIGQISSEVPQNLSASRPQDRQFILSSKKLLLSDSGFYLCAWSVLQGVTDTQYFGPGTRLTVL.

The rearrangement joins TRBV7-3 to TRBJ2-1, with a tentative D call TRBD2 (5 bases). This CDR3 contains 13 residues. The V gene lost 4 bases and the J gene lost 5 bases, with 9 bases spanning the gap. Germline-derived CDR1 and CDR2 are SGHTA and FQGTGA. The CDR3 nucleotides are TGTGCCAGCAGCTCCGGACTGAACAATGAGCAGTTCTTC. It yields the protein CASSSGLNNEQFF.

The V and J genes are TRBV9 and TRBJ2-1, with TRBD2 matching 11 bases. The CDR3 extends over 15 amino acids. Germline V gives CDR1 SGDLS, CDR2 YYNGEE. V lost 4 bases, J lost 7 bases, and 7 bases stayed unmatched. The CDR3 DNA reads TGTGCCAGCAGCCCGCGGACTAGCGGGTCTAATGAGCAGTTCTTC. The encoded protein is CASSPRTSGSNEQFF.

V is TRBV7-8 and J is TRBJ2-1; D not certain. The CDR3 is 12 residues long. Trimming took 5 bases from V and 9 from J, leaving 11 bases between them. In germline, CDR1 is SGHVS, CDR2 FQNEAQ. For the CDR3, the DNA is TGTGCCAGCAGCCCAACCCCAGTTGAGCAGTTCTTC. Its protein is CASSPTPVEQFF.

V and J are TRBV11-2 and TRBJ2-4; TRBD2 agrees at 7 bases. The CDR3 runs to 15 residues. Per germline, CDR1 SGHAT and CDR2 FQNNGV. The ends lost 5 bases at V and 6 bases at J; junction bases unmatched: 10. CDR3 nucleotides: TGTGCCAGCAGCCCCTTTAGCGGGCGGGGAAACATTCAGTACTTC. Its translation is CASSPFSGRGNIQYF.

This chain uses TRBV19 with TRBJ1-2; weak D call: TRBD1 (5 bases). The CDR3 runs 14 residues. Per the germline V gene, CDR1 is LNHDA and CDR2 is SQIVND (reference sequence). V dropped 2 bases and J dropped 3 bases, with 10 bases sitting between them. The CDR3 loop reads CASSITRVDYGYTF. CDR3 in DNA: TGTGCCAGTAGTATAACCAGGGTCGACTATGGCTACACCTTC.

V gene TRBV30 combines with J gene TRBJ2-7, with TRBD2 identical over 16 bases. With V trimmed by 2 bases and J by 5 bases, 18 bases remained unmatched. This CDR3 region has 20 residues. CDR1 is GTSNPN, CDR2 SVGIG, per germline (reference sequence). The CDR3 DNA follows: TGTGCCTGGAGTCGTTTAAGGGGGACTAGCGGGAGGGGGACTAGGGACGAGCAGTACTTC. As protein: CAWSRLRGTSGRGTRDEQYF.

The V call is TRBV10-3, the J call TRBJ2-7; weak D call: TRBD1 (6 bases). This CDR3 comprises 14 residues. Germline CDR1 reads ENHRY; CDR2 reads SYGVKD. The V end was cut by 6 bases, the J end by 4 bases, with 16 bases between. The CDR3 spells CAIREQGPQYEQYF. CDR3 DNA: TGTGCCATCAGGGAACAGGGACCGCAATACGAGCAGTACTTC.

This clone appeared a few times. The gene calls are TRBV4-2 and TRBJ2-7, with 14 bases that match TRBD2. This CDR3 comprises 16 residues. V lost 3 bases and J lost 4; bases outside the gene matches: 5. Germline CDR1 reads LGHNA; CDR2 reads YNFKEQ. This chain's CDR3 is CASSHEWTSGGYEQYF. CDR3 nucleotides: TGTGCCAGCAGCCATGAATGGACTAGCGGGGGGTACGAGCAGTACTTC.

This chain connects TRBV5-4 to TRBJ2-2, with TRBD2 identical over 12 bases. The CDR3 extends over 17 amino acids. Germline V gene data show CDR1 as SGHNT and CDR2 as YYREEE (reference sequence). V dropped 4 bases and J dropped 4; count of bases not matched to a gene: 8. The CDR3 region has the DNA TGTGCCAGCAGCCCTAGACTAGCGGGAGAGGGCACCGGGGAGCTGTTTTTT. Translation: CASSPRLAGEGTGELFF.

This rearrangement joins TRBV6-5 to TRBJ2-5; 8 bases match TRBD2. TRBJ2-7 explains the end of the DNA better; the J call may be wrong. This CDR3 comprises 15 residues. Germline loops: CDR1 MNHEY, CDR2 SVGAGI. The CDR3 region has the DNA TGTGCCAGCAGAGCACTCCCGGGACTAGACTACGAGCAGTACTTC. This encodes CASRALPGLDYEQYF.

This CDR3 is CSVGTGGVGQPQHF. The CDR3 DNA sequence: TGCAGCGTCGGGACAGGGGGTGTCGGACAGCCCCAGCATTTT. The rearrangement links TRBV29-1 to TRBJ1-5, with TRBD1 matching over 11 bases. The germline V gene has CDR1 SQVTM and CDR2 ANQGSEA. The J segment lost 7 bases and the V segment lost 6 bases, leaving 8 bases of the junction unmatched. This CDR3 region has 14 residues.

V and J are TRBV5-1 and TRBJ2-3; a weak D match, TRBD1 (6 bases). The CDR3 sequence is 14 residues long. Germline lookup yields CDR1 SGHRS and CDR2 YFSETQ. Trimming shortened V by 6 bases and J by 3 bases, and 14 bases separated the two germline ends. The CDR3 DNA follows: TGCGCCAGCAAACGCAGGGGACAAACAGATACGCAGTATTTT. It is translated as CASKRRGQTDTQYF.

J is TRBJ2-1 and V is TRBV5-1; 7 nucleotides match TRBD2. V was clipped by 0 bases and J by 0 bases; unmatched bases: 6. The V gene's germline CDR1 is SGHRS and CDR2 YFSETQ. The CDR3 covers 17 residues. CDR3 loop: CASSLERGSVSYNEQFF. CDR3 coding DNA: TGCGCCAGCAGCTTGGAACGCGGGAGTGTCTCCTACAATGAGCAGTTCTTC. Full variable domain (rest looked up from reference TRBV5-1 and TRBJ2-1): KAGVTQTPRYLIKTRGQQVTLSCSPISGHRSVSWYQQTPGQGLQFLFEYFSETQRNKGNFPGRFSGRQFSNSRSEMNVSTLELGDSALYLCASSLERGSVSYNEQFFGPGTRLTVL.

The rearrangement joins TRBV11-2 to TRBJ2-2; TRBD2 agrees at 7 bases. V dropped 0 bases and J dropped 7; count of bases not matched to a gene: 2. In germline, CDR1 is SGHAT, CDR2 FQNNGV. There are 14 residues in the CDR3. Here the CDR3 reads CASSLDGGVGELFF. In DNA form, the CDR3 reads TGTGCCAGCAGCTTAGATGGGGGGGTCGGGGAGCTGTTTTTT.

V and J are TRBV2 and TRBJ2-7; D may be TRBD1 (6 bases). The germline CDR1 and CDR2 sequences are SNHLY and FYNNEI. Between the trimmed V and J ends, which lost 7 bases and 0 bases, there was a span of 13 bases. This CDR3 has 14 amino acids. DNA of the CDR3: TGTGCCAGCAAGGTCCAGGGGCTCTCCTACGAGCAGTACTTC. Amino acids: CASKVQGLSYEQYF.

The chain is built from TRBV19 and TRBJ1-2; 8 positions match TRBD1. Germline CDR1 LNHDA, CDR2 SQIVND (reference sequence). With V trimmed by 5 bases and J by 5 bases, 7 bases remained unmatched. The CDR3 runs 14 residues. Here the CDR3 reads CASSLDRDMYGYTF. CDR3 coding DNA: TGTGCCAGTAGTCTGGACAGGGATATGTATGGCTACACCTTC. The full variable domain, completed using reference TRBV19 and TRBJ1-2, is DGGITQSPKYLFRKEGQNVTLSCEQNLNHDAMYWYRQDPGQGLRLIYYSQIVNDFQKGDIAEGYSVSREKKESFPLTVTSAQKNPTAFYLCASSLDRDMYGYTFGSGTRLTVV.

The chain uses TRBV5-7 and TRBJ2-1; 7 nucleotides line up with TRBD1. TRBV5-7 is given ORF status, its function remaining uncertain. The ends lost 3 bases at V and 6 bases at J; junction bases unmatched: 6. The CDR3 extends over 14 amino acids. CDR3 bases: TGTGCCAGCAGCTGCAAAGGGACAGCCAATGAGCAGTTCTTC. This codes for CASSCKGTANEQFF.

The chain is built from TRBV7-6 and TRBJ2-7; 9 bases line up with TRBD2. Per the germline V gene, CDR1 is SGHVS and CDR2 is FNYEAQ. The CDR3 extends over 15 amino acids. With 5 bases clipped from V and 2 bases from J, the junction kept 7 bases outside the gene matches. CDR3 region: CASSKGTSQTYEQYF. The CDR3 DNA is TGTGCCAGCAGCAAAGGGACTAGCCAAACCTACGAGCAGTACTTC.

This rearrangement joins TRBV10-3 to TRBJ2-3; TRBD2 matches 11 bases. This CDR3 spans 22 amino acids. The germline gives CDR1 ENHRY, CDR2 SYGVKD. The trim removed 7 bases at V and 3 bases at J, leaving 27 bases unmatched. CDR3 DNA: TGTGCCATCAAGCAGGGGCAAGCCATAGTCCGACTAGCGGGAAGAGGGACAGATACGCAGTATTTT. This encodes CAIKQGQAIVRLAGRGTDTQYF.